This TCR beta chain was recorded in a study of T cells in Graves' hyperthyroidism and ophthalmopathy. The length of the CDR3 is 11 residues. With 4 bases removed from V and 11 bases from J, the gap between germline ends came to 11 bases. Germline CDR1 is SGHRS and CDR2 is YFSETQ. Regions amplified from RNA transcripts were the TCR beta CDR3 regions. Primed by the HTBI set, a first-round RT-PCR was run on the TCR CDR3. TCRdb used MiXCR to reprocess the multiplex PCR reads, holding one entry per CDR3 protein. The top ten hold approximately 33% of the sample, which has under 450,000 distinct CDR3 sequences, about 18% seen once. Isolation of PBMCs was performed on roughly 9 ml fresh peripheral blood.

This clonotype was obtained from a woman under 40 with Graves' hyperthyroidism that later progressed to Graves' ophthalmopathy. The sample consisted of blood. V and J are TRBV5-1 and TRBJ2-3; D is uncertain. The CDR3 DNA reads TGCGCCAGCAGCCAAGAGTCTAAGCAGTATTTT. As protein: CASSQESKQYF.